This T cell receptor beta chain emerged from a study of spatial heterogeneity in lung cancer. General study findings and limits: Blood contained ubiquitous expanded tumor TCRs more at resection than at follow-up.

This clonotype was observed a few times. Antigen: not known. On each TCR cDNA molecule, a unique molecular identifier was present. TCRdb reprocessed the 5' RACE reads via MiXCR and lists one record per CDR3 protein. The sample records about 50,000 distinct CDR3 sequences, 7.6% being singletons. The CDR3 loop spans 14 amino acids. V lost 1 base and J lost 4; bases outside the gene matches: 1. From germline, CDR1 is SGHVS and CDR2 FQNEAQ. The time point is: sample taken at primary tumor resection. From tumor, nontumor lung or frozen PBMC, whole RNA was taken unsorted for sequencing. The V gene is TRBV7-8, the J gene TRBJ2-1, with 7 bases identical to TRBD2. The sample here was PBMCs, taken at surgery. The clonotype originates from a female donor with early-stage non-small cell lung cancer. The CDR3 nucleotides are TGTGCCAGCAGCTTAGGGGGGGGTTACAATGAGCAGTTCTTC. Encoded protein: CASSLGGGYNEQFF. The variable domain in full, completed from reference TRBV7-8 and TRBJ2-1, reads GAGVSQSPRYKVAKRGQDVALRCDPISGHVSLFWYQQALGQGPEFLTYFQNEAQLDKSGLPSDRFFAERPEGSVSTLKIQRTQQEDSAVYLCASSLGGGYNEQFFGPGTRLTVL.